A selection of T cell receptor beta chains follows, all from one sample in a study of blood T cell repertoires in COVID-19. The table came from immunoSEQ multiplex PCR; TCRdb's copy has only in-frame clones and leaves some out. Of about 300,000 clones in the sample, about nine tenths were seen once. The sample taken for sequencing was PBMCs or T cells enriched from blood (not recorded which). The receptor set was obtained from a woman between 50 and 59 years old who had been exposed to COVID-19. CDR3s include the opening cysteine and the closing phenylalanine or tryptophan. The D gene is left open where the match is weak. Rows give clone size only sometimes, using once, few, many, or a class for an expanded clone.

- - TRBJ1-6 TRBV6-5 CATTRDTQVSPLHF TGTGCCACGACCCGGGACACCCAAGTCTCACCCCTCCACTTT
once - TRBJ2-2 TRBV2 CASSASAANTGELFF TGTGCCAGCAGCGCTAGTGCGGCGAACACCGGGGAGCTGTTTTTT
- - TRBJ2-2 TRBV18 CASSPVQNTGELFF TGTGCCAGCTCACCAGTCCAGAACACCGGGGAGCTGTTTTTT
- - TRBJ1-2 TRBV30 CAWSPGHSYGYTF TGTGCCTGGAGTCCGGGACACTCCTATGGCTACACCTTC
- TRBD2 TRBJ2-3 TRBV3-1/TRBV3-2 CASSQTTGLAGPSDTQYF TGTGCCAGCAGCCAAACCACGGGACTAGCGGGACCCTCAGATACGCAGTATTTT
few - TRBJ1-2 TRBV18 CASSPDWTDINYGYTF TGTGCCAGCTCACCCGATTGGACTGACATTAACTATGGCTACACCTTC
- - TRBJ2-1 TRBV7-9 CASSWATGYGWNEQLF TGTGCCAGCAGCTGGGCCACAGGCTACGGCTGGAATGAGCAGCTCTTC
- TRBD1 TRBJ1-1 TRBV2 CASRPGTGNTEAFF TGTGCCAGCAGACCGGGGACAGGGAACACTGAAGCTTTCTTT
- - TRBJ1-1 TRBV10-3 CAISRAQGLGAFF TGTGCCATCAGTAGAGCACAGGGCCTTGGGGCTTTCTTT
- TRBD1 TRBJ1-1 TRBV10-2 CASSRTGANTEAFF TGCGCCAGCAGTCGGACAGGGGCGAACACTGAAGCTTTCTTT
- TRBD1 TRBJ2-7 TRBV12-3/TRBV12-4 CASSWTGSYEQYF TGTGCCAGCAGCTGGACAGGGAGCTACGAGCAGTACTTC
- TRBD2 TRBJ2-3 TRBV10-3 CAISDGGGSTDTQYF TGTGCCATCAGTGATGGGGGGGGTAGCACAGATACGCAGTATTTT
once TRBD1 TRBJ2-5 TRBV5-1 CASSLHRGYGETQYF TGCGCCAGCAGCTTGCACAGGGGTTACGGAGAGACCCAGTACTTC
- - TRBJ2-7 TRBV11-2 CASSLDFSEQYF TGTGCCAGCAGCTTAGATTTCTCCGAGCAGTACTTC
- - TRBJ1-2 TRBV19 CASSIDLAGLNYGYTF TGTGCCAGTAGTATAGATCTCGCAGGGCTCAACTATGGCTACACCTTC
- - TRBJ1-1 TRBV2 CASTKQDSTAFF TGTGCCAGCACCAAACAGGACAGTACAGCTTTCTTT
- - TRBJ1-4 TRBV7-2 CASSPKTGEKLFF TGTGCCAGCAGTCCGAAAACAGGAGAAAAACTGTTTTTT
- - TRBJ2-7 TRBV27 CASSPLPSYEQYF TGTGCCAGCAGTCCCCTACCGAGTTACGAGCAGTACTTC
- - TRBJ2-1 TRBV10-3 CASSPQHNEQFF TGTGCCTCCAGTCCCCAACACAATGAGCAGTTCTTC
- - TRBJ2-1 TRBV19 CASNPSQGYNEQFF TGTGCCAGTAACCCTTCACAGGGTTACAATGAGCAGTTCTTC
few - TRBJ2-7 TRBV5-6 CASSLPGRGLEQYF TGTGCCAGCAGCTTGCCGGGGAGAGGGCTCGAGCAGTACTTC
- TRBD1 TRBJ2-5 TRBV5-1 CASGPGGSRETQYF TGCGCCAGCGGACCAGGGGGTTCGAGAGAGACCCAGTACTTC
- TRBD1 TRBJ1-2 TRBV27 CASSWGQGRSYGYTF TGTGCCAGCAGCTGGGGACAGGGGAGAAGCTATGGCTACACCTTC